The 12 T cell receptor beta chains listed next were all sequenced from one sample in a study of blood T cell repertoires in COVID-19. The protocol was immunoSEQ multiplex PCR, while the TCRdb copy is restricted to in-frame clones and leaves out a portion. The data contain about 280,000 clones, approximately 90% of them singletons. The material sequenced was PBMCs or T cells enriched from blood (not recorded which). All receptors derive from a man in his forties who had been exposed to COVID-19.

The chain couples TRBV27 to TRBJ2-1, with D maybe TRBD1 (6 bases). CDR1 is MNHEY and CDR2 is SMNVEV in the germline V gene (reference sequence). CDR3 length equals 14 residues. Trimming took off 4 bases at V and 10 bases at J, with 17 bases between the two ends. CDR3 DNA: TGTGCCAGCAGTTCAATCGAAACCGGGACAGAGCAGTTCTTC. Its protein product is CASSSIETGTEQFF.

The chain employs TRBV6-5 and TRBJ1-2, with a weak D call TRBD1 (6 bases). Germline V CDR1 and CDR2: MNHEY, SVGAGI. The length of the CDR3 is 15 residues. Trimming stripped 0 bases from V and 2 bases from J, with 10 bases between. CDR3 in DNA: TGTGCCAGCAGTTACTCGGGGGCACGAAACTATGGCTACACCTTC. Translating gives CASSYSGARNYGYTF.

V gene TRBV6-6 combines with J gene TRBJ2-7; 7 bases fit TRBD1. CDR3 size: 14 residues. Germline CDR1 and CDR2: MNHNY and SVGAGI (reference sequence). After removal of 6 bases from V and 8 bases from J, the junction contained 13 bases not matched to a gene. The CDR3 nucleotides are TGTGCCAGCAGGCCCGGGACAGAGGCCCCAAAGCAGTACTTC. Amino acids: CASRPGTEAPKQYF.

V gene TRBV6-6 combines with J gene TRBJ1-2; TRBD1 matches at 9 bases. The trim removed 5 bases at V and 8 bases at J, leaving 6 bases unmatched. This CDR3 region has 13 residues. Germline V gives CDR1 MNHNY, CDR2 SVGAGI (reference sequence). CDR3 region: CASSPGGQGGYTF. The CDR3 DNA reads as TGTGCCAGCAGTCCCGGGGGACAGGGAGGCTACACCTTC.

The chain joins TRBV14 to TRBJ2-7, with TRBD2 identical over 8 bases. Unmatched junction bases numbered 18, after V lost 2 bases and J lost 3 bases. Germline CDR1 is SGHDN and CDR2 is FVKESK. The CDR3 has 19 amino acids. The CDR3 sequence: CASSQRTGGPGGWGYEQYF. The CDR3 DNA follows: TGTGCCAGCAGCCAAAGGACGGGAGGGCCTGGAGGTTGGGGCTACGAGCAGTACTTC.

The rearrangement joins TRBV2 to TRBJ2-2, with D maybe TRBD1 (6 bases). V shed 6 bases and J shed 2 bases, with 16 bases lying between them. The CDR3 length is 16 residues. Germline-derived CDR1 and CDR2 are SNHLY and FYNNEI. The CDR3 region is CASSLQGLKNTGELFF. In DNA, the CDR3 is TGTGCCAGCAGCCTACAGGGCCTAAAAAACACCGGGGAGCTGTTTTTT.

The V call is TRBV4-2, the J call TRBJ2-3; D possibly corresponds to TRBD2 (6 bases). With 1 base removed from V and 5 bases from J, the gap between germline ends came to 10 bases. Germline lookup yields CDR1 LGHNA and CDR2 YNFKEQ. There are 14 residues in the CDR3. CDR3 protein: CASSQGRELDTQYF. In DNA form, the CDR3 reads TGTGCCAGCAGCCAAGGACGGGAGCTAGATACGCAGTATTTT.

The CDR3 DNA sequence: TGTGCCAGTCGGGTTAGCAACTATGGCTACACCTTC. It translates to CASRVSNYGYTF. V gene TRBV12-3 or TRBV12-4 combines with J gene TRBJ1-2; D is unresolved. This CDR3 region has 12 residues. V dropped 9 bases and J dropped 2 bases, with 10 bases sitting between them.

This chain uses TRBV14 with TRBJ1-6; D remains ambiguous. V was pared by 1 base and J by 8 bases, with 6 bases between. This CDR3 comprises 13 residues. Looked up from germline, CDR1 is SGHDN and CDR2 is FVKESK. CDR3 sequence: CASSQGRDSPLHF. CDR3 in DNA: TGTGCCAGCAGCCAAGGGAGGGATTCACCCCTCCACTTT.

In its sample, this clone was seen a few times. The chain joins TRBV10-1 to TRBJ2-5; 7 bases map to TRBD1. Trimming at V came to 3 bases and at J to 2 bases, leaving 3 bases not matched to a gene. Germline CDR1 is WNHNN and CDR2 is SYGVQD (reference sequence). This CDR3 is built from 14 residues. CDR3 sequence (DNA): TGCGCCAGCAGTGAAGGACAGGCACAAGAGACCCAGTACTTC. Translated, it gives CASSEGQAQETQYF.

The gene calls are TRBV10-1 and TRBJ2-2; TRBD2 might be the D (6 bases). Trimming shortened V by 2 bases and J by 5 bases, and 15 bases separated the two germline ends. This CDR3 contains 16 residues. The germline gives CDR1 WNHNN, CDR2 SYGVQD (reference sequence). This chain's CDR3 is CASSERGGETTGELFF. The CDR3 bases are TGCGCCAGCAGTGAGCGGGGCGGGGAAACTACCGGGGAGCTGTTTTTT.

V is TRBV2 and J is TRBJ1-5; 11 bases line up with TRBD1. The CDR3 sequence is 15 residues long. Germline values: CDR1 SNHLY, CDR2 FYNNEI. Unmatched junction bases numbered 9, after V lost 6 bases and J lost 8 bases. Here the CDR3 reads CASRVGQGAGEPQHF. The CDR3 DNA reads as TGTGCCAGCAGGGTCGGACAGGGGGCAGGGGAGCCCCAGCATTTT.